This TCR beta chain was identified in a study of regulatory T cells in long-lasting Graves disease. The TCR beta library used iRepertoire HTBI primers with Arm-PCR amplification of CDR3. A single record per CDR3 protein comes from TCRdb applying MiXCR to the multiplex PCR reads. The top ten clones hold around 7% of a sample with approximately 500,000 distinct CDR3 sequences, roughly 21% of them seen once. This clonotype was counted ten times or more. Regarding time point: persistent/refractory GD, antithyroid drugs over 5 years with positive TRAb. From RNA extracted from PBMCs, the TCR library was made. This CDR3 is built from 13 residues. Germline CDR1 is MNHNS and CDR2 is SASEGT. V was pared by 1 base and J by 6 bases, with 7 bases between.

J is TRBJ1-5 and V is TRBV6-1; D unclear. The clonotype originates from a female donor with Graves disease. Sequencing used peripheral blood mononuclear cells (PBMCs), obtained when the disease was refractory, from a patient treated with antithyroid drugs. The CDR3 sequence: CASSEDSVQPQHF. DNA of the CDR3: TGTGCCAGCAGTGAAGACAGCGTTCAGCCCCAGCATTTT.